The present entry profiles one TCR beta chain with its context. Its antigen is undetermined. Extraction and reverse transcription of RNA yielded cDNA as the sequencing template. Repertoires were generated with immunoSEQ multiplex PCR, while TCRdb's copy carries only in-frame clones and drops some. This sample has about 150,000 clones; around half occur once, and the top ten carry 19%. This sample is drawn from a study of CD8+ T cells in alopecia areata. The study's findings and limits: Sequencing of scalp samples also captures resident alphabeta T cells of normal skin.

Researchers gathered lesional scalp punch biopsies and peripheral blood from patients with alopecia areata. Investigators sorted PBMCs to obtain both CD4+ and CD8+ T cells. The germline gives CDR1 SGHVS, CDR2 FQNEAQ. The CDR3 is 13 amino acids. The ends were cut back, 3 bases at V and 3 bases at J, with 8 bases in the middle. The TCR was taken from a human donor with alopecia areata. This chain links TRBV7-8 with TRBJ1-2; D is unresolved. This material consisted of CD8+ T cells sorted from blood, taken at week 0. The CDR3 here is CASSFPRDYGYTF. The CDR3 DNA reads TGTGCCAGCAGCTTTCCCCGGGACTATGGCTACACCTTC.